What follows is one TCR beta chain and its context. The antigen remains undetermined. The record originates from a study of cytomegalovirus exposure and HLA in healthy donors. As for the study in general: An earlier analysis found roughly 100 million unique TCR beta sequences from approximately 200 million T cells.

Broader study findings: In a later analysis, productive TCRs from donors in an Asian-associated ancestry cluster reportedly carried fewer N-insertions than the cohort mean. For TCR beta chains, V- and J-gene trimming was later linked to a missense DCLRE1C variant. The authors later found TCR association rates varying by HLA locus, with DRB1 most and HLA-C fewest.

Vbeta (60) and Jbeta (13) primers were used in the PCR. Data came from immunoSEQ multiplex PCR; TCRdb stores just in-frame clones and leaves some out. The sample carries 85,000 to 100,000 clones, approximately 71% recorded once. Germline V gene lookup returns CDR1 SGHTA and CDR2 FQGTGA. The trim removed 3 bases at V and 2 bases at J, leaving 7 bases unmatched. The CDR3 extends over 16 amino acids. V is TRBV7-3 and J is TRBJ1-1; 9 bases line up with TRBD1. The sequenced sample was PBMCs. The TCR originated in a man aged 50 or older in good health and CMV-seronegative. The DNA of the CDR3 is TGTGCCAGCAGCTTCCTTCCGGGACAGGGAAACACTGAAGCTTTCTTT. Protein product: CASSFLPGQGNTEAFF.